This is a list of T cell receptor beta chains from one sample in a study of blood T cells in healthy people across ages. One entry per CDR3 protein, called by TCRdb with MiXCR from the 5' RACE reads. The repertoire holds approximately 810,000 distinct CDR3 sequences, with around 28% as singletons. Specimen: blood. Every receptor here comes from a woman of 80 years or more in good health. CDR3s include the opening cysteine and the closing phenylalanine or tryptophan. D genes are given only for firm matches. Clone size is given for some rows only: seen once, a few or many times, or a class if the clone is expanded.

DNA	CDR3	D	V	size	J
TGTGCCAGCACCCAATGGGGGACAGCCTATGGCTACACCTTC	CASTQWGTAYGYTF	TRBD1	TRBV12-3/TRBV12-4	many	TRBJ1-2
TGTGCCAGCAGCTCCGGGACCAGTCAGTACCATGAGCAGTTCTTC	CASSSGTSQYHEQFF	NA	TRBV5-5	once	TRBJ2-1
TGTGCCAGCAGCTTCCAAGGGCGGGCAACTAATGAAAAACTGTTTTTT	CASSFQGRATNEKLFF	NA	TRBV5-6	NA	TRBJ1-4
TGTGCCATCAGCAACTGGACAGGTTTGGAAGAGACCCAGTACTTC	CAISNWTGLEETQYF	TRBD1	TRBV10-3	many	TRBJ2-5
TGTGCCAGCAGCTTAACCGAGACAAAGGGTCCGCGGTATGGCTACACCTTC	CASSLTETKGPRYGYTF	NA	TRBV7-2	many	TRBJ1-2
TGTGCCAGCAGTTACTCCGGCAGCCTCAAGACCCAGTACTTC	CASSYSGSLKTQYF	NA	TRBV6-2/TRBV6-3	many	TRBJ2-5
TGTGCCAGCAGCTCCGGACAGGTCTCGGGTGGCTACACCTTC	CASSSGQVSGGYTF	TRBD1	TRBV7-2	few	TRBJ1-2
TGTGCCAGCAGTGAAGGAAGGACTAGCGGGAGAGATACGCAGTATTTT	CASSEGRTSGRDTQYF	TRBD2	TRBV2	many	TRBJ2-3
TGTGCCAGCAGTTTAGTGGGTCGGAACACTGAAGCTTTCTTT	CASSLVGRNTEAFF	NA	TRBV12-3/TRBV12-4	NA	TRBJ1-1
TGTGCCAGCAGCCAGGGACAGCTGTCCCCCTACAATGAGCAGTTCTTC	CASSQGQLSPYNEQFF	TRBD1	TRBV3-1	many	TRBJ2-1
TGTGCCAGCAGCCCCCCCCCAAGGGGGGATGAGCAGTTCTTC	CASSPPPRGDEQFF	NA	TRBV7-2	many	TRBJ2-1
TGTGCCAGCAGTACCTATGGGGAAAAACTGTTTTTT	CASSTYGEKLFF	NA	TRBV6-6	NA	TRBJ1-4
TGTGCCAGCACCTCGCCAGGGGTCATGAACACTGAAGCTTTCTTT	CASTSPGVMNTEAFF	NA	TRBV6-5	many	TRBJ1-1
TGTGCCAGCAGATTCCGACCCGCGACCCACGAGCAGTACTTC	CASRFRPATHEQYF	NA	TRBV6-2/TRBV6-3	many	TRBJ2-7
TGTGCCAGCAGCCCTCCCCACAGCTATAGTTATGAGCAGTTCTTC	CASSPPHSYSYEQFF	NA	TRBV28	NA	TRBJ2-1
TGCAGTGCTAGATTCTGGGACAGGGCCTCCTACGAGCAGTACTTC	CSARFWDRASYEQYF	TRBD1	TRBV20-1	few	TRBJ2-7
TGTGCCAGCAGTTTCCTCCCCAGCGGGGGTATAGCAGATACGCAGTATTTT	CASSFLPSGGIADTQYF	TRBD2	TRBV27	NA	TRBJ2-3
TGTGCCAGCAGTAAACTAGCGGGCGCAGATACGCAGTATTTT	CASSKLAGADTQYF	TRBD2	TRBV2	many	TRBJ2-3
TGCAGTGCTAGAGATCTCACTAGCACAGATACGCAGTATTTT	CSARDLTSTDTQYF	NA	TRBV20-1	NA	TRBJ2-3
TGTGCCAGCGGCCCCGCTCTGAACACCGGGGAGCTGTTTTTT	CASGPALNTGELFF	NA	TRBV7-6	few	TRBJ2-2
TGTGCCAGCAGCTTTCATTACGAGCAGTACTTC	CASSFHYEQYF	NA	TRBV7-9	many	TRBJ2-7
TGTGCCAGCTCACCACCATGGGGAATGGGGTACCAAGAGACCCAGTACTTC	CASSPPWGMGYQETQYF	NA	TRBV18	many	TRBJ2-5
TGCAGTGCTAGTCCCGGGACAGGGTATGGCTACACCTTC	CSASPGTGYGYTF	TRBD1	TRBV20-1	many	TRBJ1-2
TGTGCCAGCAGTAAAGGGGGGACCTCTGGGGCCAACGTCCTGACTTTC	CASSKGGTSGANVLTF	NA	TRBV2	few	TRBJ2-6
TGCGCCAGCAGCCAAGATGAGACCTCAGGGCGAGGCTACACCTTC	CASSQDETSGRGYTF	NA	TRBV4-1	NA	TRBJ1-2
TGTGCCAGCAGTTCGGGGATGAGGGACACTGAAGCTTTCTTT	CASSSGMRDTEAFF	NA	TRBV28	NA	TRBJ1-1
TGTGCCAGCAGCCCCCGTGGCGCAGGGAACACTGAAGCTTTCTTT	CASSPRGAGNTEAFF	NA	TRBV18	many	TRBJ1-1
TGTGCCAGCAGCTGGGACAGTACTTACAATGAGCAGTTCTTC	CASSWDSTYNEQFF	TRBD1	TRBV7-2	NA	TRBJ2-1
TGTGCCAGCAGTGAGACTAGCGGGAGGGCCGAGCAGTACTTC	CASSETSGRAEQYF	TRBD2	TRBV6-4	few	TRBJ2-7
TGTGCCACCAGTGATTTAGGGGTGGATGGCTACACCTTC	CATSDLGVDGYTF	NA	TRBV24-1	few	TRBJ1-2
TGTGCCAGCAGCCAAGAATCAGGGTATGGCTACACCTTC	CASSQESGYGYTF	NA	TRBV4-2	many	TRBJ1-2
TGTGCCAGCACCGCTAGCGGGGGGGTGACCGGGGAGCTGTTTTTT	CASTASGGVTGELFF	TRBD2	TRBV7-2	NA	TRBJ2-2
TGCAGTGCTAGTCTCGGGACGGGGGCCTACGAGCAGTACTTC	CSASLGTGAYEQYF	NA	TRBV20-1	many	TRBJ2-7
TGCAGTGCTAGAGACCACAGGGGGAACTATGGCTACACCTTC	CSARDHRGNYGYTF	TRBD1	TRBV20-1	many	TRBJ1-2